These T cell receptor beta chains were read from a single sample in a study of vaccination effects on CD4 cells after COVID-19. Only in-frame clones appear in the TCRdb table, and some are missing; sequencing was by immunoSEQ multiplex PCR. The sample has about 60,000 clones; roughly 80% are singletons. No cognate antigen is known for these TCRs. Material: CD4+ T cells from PBMCs cultured with HCoV-229E spike peptides, obtained before COVID-19 vaccination. The receptors shown here come from a human donor who received a COVID-19 vaccine. CDR3s include the opening cysteine and the closing phenylalanine or tryptophan. Fields, in order: V gene, D gene, J gene, clone size, CDR3 DNA, CDR3 protein. The D gene is left open where the match is weak. Size values are once, few and many counts, or a class for expanded clones, and some rows have none.

V: TRBV5-1; D: TRBD1; J: TRBJ1-1; size: -; DNA: TGCGCCAGCAGCTTGCGGTACAGGGGTAGGAACACTGAAGCTTTCTTT; CDR3: CASSLRYRGRNTEAFF
V: TRBV6-2/TRBV6-3; D: -; J: TRBJ1-2; size: -; DNA: TGTGCCAGCAGTTACTCCACGTATGGCTACACCTTC; CDR3: CASSYSTYGYTF
V: TRBV5-4; D: -; J: TRBJ2-5; size: -; DNA: TGTGCCAGCAGCTTGAACCCAGACACAGTACCTCAAGAGACCCAGTACTTC; CDR3: CASSLNPDTVPQETQYF
V: TRBV3-1/TRBV3-2; D: -; J: TRBJ2-3; size: -; DNA: TGTGCCAGCAGCCAACAAGGGACTTCCGCAGATACGCAGTATTTT; CDR3: CASSQQGTSADTQYF
V: TRBV2; D: -; J: TRBJ1-4; size: few; DNA: TGTGCCAGCAGTGGGAACCAGAAACTGTTTTTT; CDR3: CASSGNQKLFF
V: TRBV5-4; D: TRBD1; J: TRBJ2-3; size: -; DNA: TGTGCCAGCAGCCTGCGGCGACAGGGTACAGATACGCAGTATTTT; CDR3: CASSLRRQGTDTQYF
V: TRBV6-1; D: -; J: TRBJ1-2; size: -; DNA: TGTGCCAGCAGTGAGGAGAGGGGGTTCTATGGCTACACCTTC; CDR3: CASSEERGFYGYTF
V: TRBV18; D: -; J: TRBJ2-3; size: -; DNA: TGTGCCAGCTCGGGGACGAACAGGGATACGCAGTATTTT; CDR3: CASSGTNRDTQYF
V: TRBV5-8; D: -; J: TRBJ2-3; size: -; DNA: TGTGCCAGCAGTGGACAGATAACAGATACGCAGTATTTT; CDR3: CASSGQITDTQYF
V: TRBV5-1; D: TRBD1; J: TRBJ1-4; size: -; DNA: TGCGCCAGCAGCCTTGTGGGGGGGACAGTAAATGAAAAACTGTTTTTT; CDR3: CASSLVGGTVNEKLFF
V: TRBV28; D: TRBD2; J: TRBJ2-3; size: -; DNA: TGTGCCAGCAGTACCCCCCGGGGGGGTAGCACAGATACGCAGTATTTT; CDR3: CASSTPRGGSTDTQYF
V: TRBV7-9; D: -; J: TRBJ1-1; size: few; DNA: TGTGCCAGCAGCTTAACGGCGAACACTGAAGCTTTCTTT; CDR3: CASSLTANTEAFF
V: TRBV10-1; D: -; J: TRBJ2-6; size: once; DNA: TGCGCCAGCAGCGCGGGACACACCTCTGGGGCCAACGTCCTGACTTTC; CDR3: CASSAGHTSGANVLTF
V: TRBV5-1; D: TRBD1; J: TRBJ1-2; size: -; DNA: TGCGCCAGCAGACAAGGGACAGTCTCTGGCTACACCTTC; CDR3: CASRQGTVSGYTF
V: TRBV5-1; D: -; J: TRBJ2-2; size: -; DNA: TGCGCCAGCAGCTTGGGCCCAGCTCTGCCCGGGACCGACGGGGAGCTGTTTTTT; CDR3: CASSLGPALPGTDGELFF
V: TRBV20-1; D: TRBD2; J: TRBJ2-1; size: once; DNA: TGCAGTGCTAGTAAGAGCGGGGGGGCAAGGAATGAGCAGTTCTTC; CDR3: CSASKSGGARNEQFF
V: TRBV10-2; D: -; J: TRBJ2-5; size: -; DNA: TGCGCCAGCCGACCAGGGAGGTTCGGGCAAGAGACCCAGTACTTC; CDR3: CASRPGRFGQETQYF
V: TRBV9; D: -; J: TRBJ1-1; size: -; DNA: TGTGCCAGCAGCGCCGCCTTGAACACTGAAGCTTTCTTT; CDR3: CASSAALNTEAFF
V: TRBV7-2; D: -; J: TRBJ1-5; size: -; DNA: TGTGCCAGCAGCTTAGCGTCCCCTCAGCCCCAGCATTTT; CDR3: CASSLASPQPQHF
V: TRBV7-9; D: -; J: TRBJ2-6; size: -; DNA: TGTGCCAGCGGCACCTCTGGGGCCAACGTCCTGACTTTC; CDR3: CASGTSGANVLTF
V: TRBV3-1/TRBV3-2; D: -; J: TRBJ2-4; size: -; DNA: TGTGCCAGCAGCCAAGACGCAGCGAACATTCAGTACTTC; CDR3: CASSQDAANIQYF
V: TRBV6-5; D: -; J: TRBJ1-4; size: -; DNA: TGTGCCAGCAGTTACTCAGGGGCAACTAATGAAAAACTGTTTTTT; CDR3: CASSYSGATNEKLFF
V: TRBV5-1; D: -; J: TRBJ2-3; size: -; DNA: TGCGCCAGCAGCCTAGACAACACAGATACGCAGTATTTT; CDR3: CASSLDNTDTQYF
V: TRBV5-1; D: TRBD1; J: TRBJ1-6; size: -; DNA: TGCGCCAGCAGTCAAATTTCGGGACAGGGGAATTCACCCCTCCACTTT; CDR3: CASSQISGQGNSPLHF